The 18 T cell receptor beta chains reported below all come from one sample, sequenced in a study of molecular identifiers for immune sequencing clone quantification. One entry per CDR3 protein, called by TCRdb with MiXCR from the PCR reads. The sample shows 85,000 to 90,000 distinct CDR3 sequences, around 19% of them seen only once. Specimen: naive CD8+ T cells from blood, with Jurkat cell RNA spiked in. The subset was: FACS-sorted CD8+CD4-CCR7+CD45RA+ naive T cells. Source of these receptors: a human donor in good health. Some libraries in this study had Jurkat cell RNA spiked in.

This clonotype was counted many times. V gene TRBV6-5 combines with J gene TRBJ2-7; D not certain. CDR1 is MNHEY, CDR2 SVGAGI, per germline. The CDR3 runs to 14 residues. V dropped 7 bases and J dropped 7 bases, with 20 bases sitting between them. This chain's CDR3 is CASTPLRLPGEQYF. CDR3 sequence (DNA): TGTGCCAGCACCCCCTTGCGCCTTCCTGGGGAGCAGTACTTC.

This clonotype was picked up many times. The V call is TRBV30, the J call TRBJ2-7; the D gene is possibly TRBD2 (6 bases). CDR3 length: 14 amino acids. Germline values: CDR1 GTSNPN, CDR2 SVGIG (reference sequence). V gave up 1 base and J gave up 2 bases, with 12 bases separating them. DNA for the CDR3: TGTGCCTGGAGTGGTCTCGGGAGCGCCTACGAGCAGTACTTC. It is translated as CAWSGLGSAYEQYF.

About this clonotype: This may be a read error: a much more frequent sequence differs by one nucleotide. The chain combines TRBV6-4 with TRBJ2-2; unclear D gene. Per the germline V gene, CDR1 is MRHNA and CDR2 is SNTAGT. V lost 11 bases and J lost 7, with 5 bases in between. This CDR3 comprises 9 residues. CDR3: CAVGGELFF. The CDR3 DNA is TGTGCCGTTGGCGGGGAGCTGTTTTTT.

This clonotype was seen at least ten times. The chain couples TRBV27 to TRBJ1-1, with D hard to call. V was trimmed by 5 bases and J by 5 bases, leaving 12 bases between them. The CDR3 has 13 amino acids. Looked up from germline, CDR1 is MNHEY and CDR2 is SMNVEV (reference sequence). DNA of the CDR3: TGTGCCAGCAGTCAAGGCTCTGGGACTGAAGCTTTCTTT. It is translated as CASSQGSGTEAFF.

This clonotype was counted many times. The rearrangement uses TRBV7-9 and TRBJ2-7; TRBD1 matches at 8 bases. The germline CDR1 and CDR2 sequences are SEHNR and FQNEAQ (reference sequence). The V and J ends lost 1 base and 6 bases, in that order; junction bases with no gene match: 8. CDR3 length: 15 amino acids. The CDR3 loop reads CASSLGQGASPEQYF. The DNA for the CDR3 is TGTGCCAGCAGCTTAGGGCAGGGGGCATCCCCCGAGCAGTACTTC.

Many counts were recorded for this clonotype. The chain employs TRBV29-1 and TRBJ2-5, with unresolved D. The CDR3 sequence is 15 residues long. Trimming cost V 6 bases and J 1 base, with 18 bases left between them. Germline CDR1 reads SQVTM; CDR2 reads ANQGSEA. The CDR3 protein is CSVGGHNRIQETQYF. In DNA form, the CDR3 reads TGCAGCGTCGGCGGCCACAACCGCATCCAAGAGACCCAGTACTTC.

This clonotype was seen ten or more times. This chain links TRBV4-3 with TRBJ2-7; 7 nucleotides line up with TRBD2. V dropped 1 base and J dropped 0; count of bases not matched to a gene: 0. The length of the CDR3 is 14 residues. Germline V gene lookup returns CDR1 LGHNA and CDR2 YSLEER. Written as DNA, the CDR3 is TGCGCCAGCAGCCAAGGCGGGAGCTCCTACGAGCAGTACTTC. Translated: CASSQGGSSYEQYF.

This clonotype has ten or more counts. The chain combines TRBV19 with TRBJ2-1, with D perhaps matching TRBD1 (6 bases). Trimming cost V 5 bases and J 8 bases, with 10 bases left between them. The germline gives CDR1 LNHDA, CDR2 SQIVND (reference sequence). The CDR3 totals 12 residues. The CDR3 is CASSPGVDEQFF. The CDR3 nucleotides read TGTGCCAGTAGTCCAGGGGTAGATGAGCAGTTCTTC.

This clonotype has a single count. A much larger clone differs by one base, so this may be a read error. The CDR3 carries no conserved terminal phenylalanine or tryptophan, so it likely arises from a read error. The chain recombines TRBV12-3 or TRBV12-4 with TRBJ1-1; no clear D. This CDR3 is 14 amino acids long. V shed 6 bases and J shed 1 base, with 12 bases lying between them. For the CDR3, the DNA is TGTGCCAGCAGCATGACAACATGGAACACTGAAGCTTTCTCT. Translated, it gives CASSMTTWNTEAFS.

At least ten counts were recorded for this clonotype. The rearrangement links TRBV7-9 to TRBJ2-5; D is ambiguous. This CDR3 has 14 amino acids. Germline values: CDR1 SEHNR, CDR2 FQNEAQ (reference sequence). V lost 4 bases, J lost 5 bases, and 14 bases lay in between. DNA of the CDR3: TGTGCCAGCAGCTCAGTGACCAGTTACGAGACCCAGTACTTC. This codes for CASSSVTSYETQYF.

With respect to this clonotype: A much larger clone is a single base away; this may be a read error. This chain links TRBV20-1 with TRBJ2-7; TRBD1 might be the D (6 bases). CDR3 length: 12 amino acids. CDR1 and CDR2 from the germline V gene are DFQATT and SNEGSKA (reference sequence). Here the CDR3 DNA reads TGCAGTGCTAGTCCACAGGGCTACGAGCATTACTTC. It yields the protein CSASPQGYEHYF.

In this sample, this clonotype turned up a few times. This may be a read error: a much more frequent sequence differs by one nucleotide. This chain connects TRBV7-9 to TRBJ2-1; possible D gene TRBD2, 6 bases. In germline, CDR1 is SEHNR, CDR2 FQNEAQ (reference sequence). This CDR3 region has 16 residues. The CDR3 sequence: CASSSLANIGWNERFF. The CDR3 region has the DNA TGTGCCAGCAGCTCCCTAGCGAATATTGGATGGAATGAGCGGTTCTTC.

On this clonotype itself: This likely comes from a read error, as the CDR3 has no conserved phenylalanine or tryptophan at its end. The chain employs TRBV13 and TRBJ2-7; the D is unclear. V shed 3 bases and J shed 1 base, with 4 bases lying between them. Germline values: CDR1 PRHDT, CDR2 FYEKMQ (reference sequence). The CDR3 has 12 residues. Here the CDR3 DNA reads TGTGCCAGCAGCTTCGAGTCCTACGAGCAGTACCTC. Translated: CASSFESYEQYL.

The table lists this clonotype with many counts. J is TRBJ1-1 and V is TRBV6-6; D is unclear. The germline gives CDR1 MNHNY, CDR2 SVGAGI (reference sequence). CDR3 size: 11 residues. Trimming removed 1 base at V and 6 bases at J, with 3 bases between. In DNA form, the CDR3 reads TGTGCCAGCAGTTACTTTCCTGAAGCTTTCTTT. Translating it yields CASSYFPEAFF.

As concerns this clonotype: A read error may account for a junction end that differs from germline. The gene calls are TRBV15 and TRBJ2-1; D gene unclear. There are 15 residues in the CDR3. Per the germline V gene, CDR1 is LNHNV and CDR2 is YYDKDF (reference sequence). The CDR3 coding sequence is TGTACCACCAGCAGAGATCTAACACCCTACAATGAGCAGTTCTTC. Its translation is CTTSRDLTPYNEQFF. The whole variable domain, filled in from reference TRBV15 and TRBJ2-1, reads DAMVIQNPRYQVTQFGKPVTLSCSQTLNHNVMYWYQQKSSQAPKLLFHYYDKDFNNEADTPDNFQSRRPNTSFCFLDIRSPGLGDTAMYLCTTSRDLTPYNEQFFGPGTRLTVL.

In regard to this clonotype: A much larger clone is a single base away; this may be a read error. The V call is TRBV10-2, the J call TRBJ2-5, with 10 bases aligning to TRBD1. CDR1 and CDR2 from the germline V gene are WSHSY and SAAADI. This CDR3 is 16 amino acids long. The CDR3 region is CASSAGSGQGTETQHF. Written as DNA, the CDR3 is TGCGCCAGCAGTGCCGGTTCGGGACAGGGGACGGAGACCCAGCACTTC.

This clonotype was seen ten or more times. The J gene is TRBJ1-4, the V gene TRBV12-5, with a weak D call TRBD1 (6 bases). Germline lookup yields CDR1 LGHNT and CDR2 FRNRAP. The V and J ends lost 4 bases and 5 bases respectively, with 14 bases between them. The length of the CDR3 is 15 residues. As DNA, the CDR3 is TGTGCTAGTGGTTCGACGGACAGTTCCAATGAAAAACTGTTTTTT. Translated, it gives CASGSTDSSNEKLFF.

This clonotype was found many times. J is TRBJ2-1 and V is TRBV30, with 7 bases identical to TRBD2. The CDR3 runs 14 residues. CDR1 is GTSNPN, CDR2 SVGIG, per germline (reference sequence). V shed 4 bases and J 8 bases; nucleotides not matched to a gene: 11. CDR3 residues: CAWNLGGRLDEQFF. The CDR3 DNA follows: TGTGCCTGGAATTTAGGCGGGAGATTAGATGAGCAGTTCTTC.